Each of the 23 T cell receptor beta chains below was sequenced from the same sample in a study of cytomegalovirus exposure and HLA in healthy donors. The study ran its PCR with 60 Vbeta and 13 Jbeta primers. The method was immunoSEQ multiplex PCR; TCRdb's version includes in-frame clones alone and lacks a portion of them. The table shows 100,000 to 120,000 clones, with approximately 72% occurring only once. Sample: PBMCs. Source of these receptors: a man between 25 and 39 years old in good health and CMV-seronegative.

V usage is TRBV7-9 and J usage is TRBJ1-3; unclear D gene. Germline-derived CDR1 and CDR2 are SEHNR and FQNEAQ (reference sequence). The CDR3 extends over 13 amino acids. CDR3 in amino acids: CATGGNSGNTIYF. CDR3 sequence (DNA): TGTGCGACGGGAGGGAACTCCGGAAACACCATATATTTT.

V usage is TRBV18 and J usage is TRBJ1-1, with 7 bases aligning to TRBD1. The CDR3 has 14 amino acids. Germline V gene sequence: CDR1 KGHSH, CDR2 LQKENI. J was trimmed by 4 bases and V by 5 bases; bases with no gene match: 7. The chain's CDR3 is CASSKSSGGTEAFF. The CDR3 DNA sequence: TGTGCCAGCTCAAAATCATCAGGGGGCACTGAAGCTTTCTTT.

This rearrangement joins TRBV6-6 to TRBJ2-7; D not resolved. The germline V and J ends were trimmed by 7 bases and 6 bases, with 13 bases remaining between them. The V gene's germline CDR1 is MNHNY and CDR2 SVGAGI (reference sequence). The CDR3 spans 12 residues. CDR3 bases: TGTGCCAGCAACCCGGGTCTTCGCGAGCAGTACTTC. It translates to CASNPGLREQYF.

The chain has TRBV6-1 and TRBJ1-2; 9 positions match TRBD1. Germline assignment: CDR1 MNHNS and CDR2 SASEGT. V shed 2 bases and J 6 bases; nucleotides not matched to a gene: 1. The CDR3 is 13 residues long. CDR3 amino acids: CASSERDRDGYTF. In DNA, the CDR3 is TGTGCCAGCAGTGAACGGGACAGGGATGGCTACACCTTC.

Only one count was recorded for this clone. The V gene is TRBV7-8, the J gene TRBJ2-7; 9 bases line up with TRBD1. The trim removed 5 bases at V and 5 bases at J, leaving 10 bases unmatched. In germline, CDR1 is SGHVS, CDR2 FQNEAQ. The CDR3 is 15 amino acids. The CDR3 here is CASSRTRDRVNEQYF. The CDR3 DNA follows: TGTGCCAGCAGCCGTACCCGGGACAGGGTCAACGAGCAGTACTTC.

Only one count was recorded for this clone. The rearrangement joins TRBV6-1 to TRBJ2-3; 8 bases are a match to TRBD2. The germline V gene encodes CDR1 MNHNS and CDR2 SASEGT. CDR3 length: 16 amino acids. V shed 3 bases and J 5 bases; nucleotides not matched to a gene: 10. As DNA, the CDR3 is TGTGCCAGCAGTGATCACGGGAGGGCGCAGGAAGATACGCAGTATTTT. Translated, it gives CASSDHGRAQEDTQYF.

This chain connects TRBV4-2 to TRBJ1-5, with a weak D call TRBD1 (5 bases). The CDR3 length is 16 residues. V was shortened by 0 bases and J by 1 base, with 10 bases between the two germline ends. Per the germline V gene, CDR1 is LGHNA and CDR2 is YNFKEQ. The CDR3 protein is CASSQEKGLSNQPQHF. The CDR3 DNA sequence: TGTGCCAGCAGCCAAGAAAAGGGGTTAAGCAATCAGCCCCAGCATTTT.

The chain is built from TRBV7-8 and TRBJ2-1; 8 nucleotides agree with TRBD2. The V gene's germline CDR1 is SGHVS and CDR2 FQNEAQ. The junction had 13 bases not matched to a gene; V was cut back by 5 bases and J by 7 bases. This CDR3 has 16 residues. The CDR3 here is CASSTGTRTLGNEQFF. The CDR3, as DNA: TGTGCCAGCAGCACCGGGACTAGAACCCTAGGGAATGAGCAGTTCTTC.

V usage is TRBV6-1 and J usage is TRBJ2-1; tentative D call: TRBD2 (5 bases). The germline V gene encodes CDR1 MNHNS and CDR2 SASEGT. The CDR3 length is 15 residues. With 4 bases removed from V and 0 bases from J, the gap between germline ends came to 10 bases. CDR3 protein: CASSASPGSYNEQFF. The CDR3 bases are TGTGCCAGCAGTGCTAGCCCGGGCTCCTACAATGAGCAGTTCTTC.

CDR3 sequence reads: CAISEEKSNSPLHF. The CDR3 bases are TGTGCCATCAGTGAGGAGAAGAGTAATTCACCCCTCCACTTT. This chain joins TRBV10-3 and TRBJ1-6; D not resolved. Trimming took off 2 bases at V and 6 bases at J, with 8 bases between the two ends. Germline CDR1 is ENHRY and CDR2 is SYGVKD. This CDR3 spans 14 amino acids.

The chain has TRBV4-1 and TRBJ2-1; D may be TRBD2 (5 bases). This CDR3 contains 17 residues. Trimming removed 0 bases at V and 4 bases at J, with 16 bases between. CDR1 MGHRA and CDR2 YSYEKL come from the germline V gene. CDR3 in amino acids: CASSQEGSAELYNEQFF. In nucleotides, the CDR3 is TGCGCCAGCAGCCAAGAAGGATCAGCGGAGCTTTACAATGAGCAGTTCTTC.

The chain couples TRBV19 to TRBJ1-5; 7 positions match TRBD1. The CDR3 is 16 amino acids. J was trimmed by 5 bases and V by 5 bases; bases with no gene match: 12. From germline, CDR1 is LNHDA and CDR2 SQIVND (reference sequence). CDR3 protein: CASSVTGQGDHQPQHF. As DNA, the CDR3 is TGTGCCAGTAGTGTCACGGGGCAGGGGGACCATCAGCCCCAGCATTTT.

As concerns this clone: Mismatch with germline at one junction end may stem from a read error. Other DNA sequences from this sample encode an identical CDR3 as well. CDR3 sequence reads: CASSQILNRDSPLHF. The CDR3 region has the DNA TGCGCCAGCAGCCAGATCTTGAACAGGGATTCCCCCCTCCACTTT. This rearrangement joins TRBV4-3 to TRBJ1-6, with a weak D call TRBD1 (6 bases). This CDR3 has 15 amino acids. Germline V gene lookup returns CDR1 LGHNA and CDR2 YSLEER.

The V and J genes are TRBV5-1 and TRBJ2-3, with TRBD1 as a possible D gene (5 bases). This CDR3 comprises 15 residues. Germline CDR1 is SGHRS and CDR2 is YFSETQ. Between the trimmed V and J ends, which lost 0 bases and 3 bases, there was a span of 11 bases. CDR3 sequence: CASSLGSAGTDTQYF. Written as DNA, the CDR3 is TGCGCCAGCAGCTTGGGATCGGCAGGGACAGATACGCAGTATTTT.

J is TRBJ2-6 and V is TRBV18; D is undetermined. Trimming stripped 0 bases from V and 2 bases from J, with 11 bases between. The germline CDR1 and CDR2 sequences are KGHSH and LQKENI. This CDR3 has 17 residues. The chain's CDR3 is CASSPPSSRPGANVLTF. CDR3 nucleotides: TGTGCCAGCTCACCACCGTCGTCCAGGCCTGGGGCCAACGTCCTGACTTTC.

J is TRBJ2-7 and V is TRBV7-9; D perhaps matches TRBD1 (6 bases). This CDR3 is built from 13 residues. CDR1 SEHNR and CDR2 FQNEAQ come from the germline V gene (reference sequence). Trimming pared 5 bases from V and 3 bases from J, leaving 11 bases between. CDR3 in DNA: TGTGCCAGCAGCCTCAGGGGATACTACGAGCAGTACTTC. Amino acid sequence: CASSLRGYYEQYF.

This chain joins TRBV12-2 and TRBJ1-3. TRBV12-2 is a pseudogene segment. The CDR3 length is 14 residues. The DNA for the CDR3 is TGTGCAAGTCGCTCCATAGAACTTGGAAACACCATATATTTT. This translates into CASRSIELGNTIYF.

The chain employs TRBV4-1 and TRBJ2-5, with D perhaps matching TRBD2 (5 bases). Germline-derived CDR1 and CDR2 are MGHRA and YSYEKL. The length of the CDR3 is 14 residues. Deletions cut 1 base from V and 0 bases from J, with 6 bases between. The CDR3 protein is CASSQGEYQETQYF. CDR3 coding DNA: TGCGCCAGCAGCCAAGGGGAGTACCAAGAGACCCAGTACTTC.

V gene TRBV9 combines with J gene TRBJ1-3; 7 positions agree with TRBD1. Trimming at V came to 1 base and at J to 2 bases, leaving 0 bases not matched to a gene. Germline V CDR1 and CDR2: SGDLS, YYNGEE. The CDR3 runs to 14 residues. The CDR3 region has the DNA TGTGCCAGCAGCGTACAGGGGGCTGGAAACACCATATATTTT. It translates to CASSVQGAGNTIYF.

The J gene is TRBJ2-1, the V gene TRBV5-1; 8 bases align to TRBD2. J lost 2 bases, V lost 0 bases, and 1 base had no gene match. Germline V gives CDR1 SGHRS, CDR2 YFSETQ. CDR3 size: 15 residues. The DNA of the CDR3 is TGCGCCAGCAGCTTGGGACTAGCGACCTACAATGAGCAGTTCTTC. Translated: CASSLGLATYNEQFF.

The chain joins TRBV10-3 to TRBJ2-6, with a possible D match to TRBD1 (5 bases). CDR1 and CDR2 from the germline V gene are ENHRY and SYGVKD. V was trimmed by 2 bases and J by 0 bases, leaving 11 bases between them. The CDR3 spans 17 residues. CDR3 amino acids: CAISETGHNSGANVLTF. Written as DNA, the CDR3 is TGTGCCATCAGTGAGACAGGCCATAACTCTGGGGCCAACGTCCTGACTTTC.

This chain links TRBV5-1 with TRBJ2-1, with TRBD1 identical over 7 bases. Trimming removed 0 bases from V and 7 bases from J; junction bases left unmatched: 10. Germline V gene sequence: CDR1 SGHRS, CDR2 YFSETQ. CDR3 length: 16 residues. In DNA form, the CDR3 reads TGCGCCAGCAGCTTGGGAGGAACAGGGGACATTAATGAGCAGTTCTTC. Translation: CASSLGGTGDINEQFF.

V and J are TRBV27 and TRBJ2-3; TRBD2 matches at 11 bases. With 2 bases clipped from V and 4 bases from J, the junction kept 5 bases outside the gene matches. Germline V gives CDR1 MNHEY, CDR2 SMNVEV (reference sequence). CDR3 length: 16 residues. The DNA for the CDR3 is TGTGCCAGCAGTTTACACACTAGCGGGAGTGCAGATACGCAGTATTTT. This sequence encodes CASSLHTSGSADTQYF.